These 19 T cell receptor beta chains were all obtained from the same sample, sequenced in a study of CD8+CD57+ T cells in acquired aplastic anemia. For CDR3 and TCR beta VDJ profiling, genomic DNA was the template used. Each CDR3 protein is one row after TCRdb ran MiXCR on the reads. The sample shows around 42,000 distinct CDR3 sequences, roughly three fifths of them seen only once. By flow cytometry, patients selected for sequencing had shown an expansion of CD8+CD57+ cells. What was sequenced was sorted CD4+, CD8+, or CD8+CD57+ T cells (not recorded which) from PBMCs. Every receptor here comes from a human donor with aplastic anemia.

The chain has TRBV15 and TRBJ1-2; possible D gene TRBD1, 6 bases. CDR3 length: 17 amino acids. Germline lookup yields CDR1 LNHNV and CDR2 YYDKDF (reference sequence). Trimming removed 1 base from V and 2 bases from J, with 17 bases in between. The CDR3 is CATSRGPSGQTNYGYTF. The CDR3 region has the DNA TGTGCCACCAGCAGAGGTCCCTCAGGACAGACGAACTATGGCTACACCTTC.

Within the sample, this clonotype is medium-sized. The chain carries TRBV15 and TRBJ2-1, with 7 bases that match TRBD1. Germline-derived CDR1 and CDR2 are LNHNV and YYDKDF (reference sequence). The junction had 3 bases not matched to a gene; V was cut back by 1 base and J by 3 bases. CDR3 length: 15 amino acids. For the CDR3, the DNA is TGTGCCACCAGCAGAGTAGGGACAGTCTACAATGAGCAGTTCTTC. Encoded protein: CATSRVGTVYNEQFF.

As DNA, the CDR3 is TGTGCCACCAGCAGGACAGGGACTGGAAACACCATATATTTT. Amino acid sequence: CATSRTGTGNTIYF. This rearrangement joins TRBV15 to TRBJ1-3; 7 nucleotides match TRBD1. V shed 3 bases, J shed 2 bases, and the junction held 1 base outside the gene matches. The CDR3 is made up of 14 amino acids. CDR1 and CDR2 (germline): LNHNV, YYDKDF (reference sequence).

V is TRBV7-3 and J is TRBJ2-7; D possibly corresponds to TRBD1 (5 bases). This CDR3 has 15 amino acids. Trimming cost V 2 bases and J 2 bases, with 13 bases left between them. Germline CDR1 reads SGHTA; CDR2 reads FQGTGA. The CDR3 spells CASSLSRAVAYEQYF. CDR3 bases: TGTGCCAGCAGCTTATCCAGGGCAGTCGCCTACGAGCAGTACTTC.

In its sample, this clonotype was seen many times. DNA for the CDR3: TGTGCCAGCAGTGGACAGGGGGCGGGCAATCAGCCCCAGCATTTT. Its translation: CASSGQGAGNQPQHF. V gene TRBV2 combines with J gene TRBJ1-5, with TRBD1 identical over 10 bases. Germline CDR1 and CDR2: SNHLY and FYNNEI. V was pared by 4 bases and J by 2 bases, with 2 bases of the junction left unmatched. CDR3 length equals 15 residues.

This clonotype was counted many times. The J gene is TRBJ2-2, the V gene TRBV20-1; possible D gene TRBD1, 6 bases. From germline, CDR1 is DFQATT and CDR2 SNEGSKA (reference sequence). Trimming took off 7 bases at V and 3 bases at J, with 18 bases between the two ends. This CDR3 contains 15 residues. The CDR3 DNA reads as TGCAGTGTCTCCCAGGGGTCGGGCGACACCGGGGAGCTGTTTTTT. This codes for CSVSQGSGDTGELFF.

The chain combines TRBV10-3 with TRBJ2-1; 8 bases are shared with TRBD2. Germline CDR1 and CDR2: ENHRY and SYGVKD. The CDR3 has 14 residues. The trim removed 8 bases at V and 5 bases at J, leaving 8 bases unmatched. In nucleotides, the CDR3 is TGTGCCATCCAGGGCGGGGGGCCACACAATGAGCAGTTCTTC. Translated: CAIQGGGPHNEQFF.

This clonotype was found many times. The chain employs TRBV7-9 and TRBJ1-3; D not resolved. Trimming shortened V by 4 bases and J by 2 bases, and 12 bases separated the two germline ends. The germline CDR1 and CDR2 sequences are SEHNR and FQNEAQ (reference sequence). The CDR3 contains 15 residues. As DNA, the CDR3 is TGTGCCAGCAGCTCTACCAGACATGCTGGAAACACCATATATTTT. It translates to CASSSTRHAGNTIYF.

This clonotype was counted a few times. This chain uses TRBV29-1 with TRBJ1-1; TRBD1 matches 8 bases. The germline gives CDR1 SQVTM, CDR2 ANQGSEA. V gave up 7 bases and J gave up 10 bases; unmatched junction bases: 8. The CDR3 runs to 11 residues. CDR3 in DNA: TGCAGCGACGGACAGGGCTCGTTAGCTTTCTTT. This sequence encodes CSDGQGSLAFF. The variable domain in full, with the rest retrieved from reference TRBV29-1 and TRBJ1-1, is SAVISQKPSRDICQRGTSLTIQCQVDSQVTMMFWYRQQPGQSLTLIATANQGSEATYESGFVIDKFPISRPNLTFSTLTVSNMSPEDSSIYLCSDGQGSLAFFGQGTRLTVV.

The V and J genes are TRBV7-9 and TRBJ2-1; tentatively, D is TRBD1 or TRBD2 (5 bases each). V was shortened by 4 bases and J by 8 bases, with 9 bases between the two germline ends. This CDR3 region has 12 residues. CDR1 is SEHNR and CDR2 is FQNEAQ in the germline V gene (reference sequence). The CDR3 DNA reads TGTGCCAGCAGCTCTCAGGGACATGAGCAGTTCTTC. Protein product: CASSSQGHEQFF.

This clonotype was counted many times. The V and J genes are TRBV4-1 and TRBJ2-2; TRBD1 aligns across 7 bases. Germline CDR1 MGHRA, CDR2 YSYEKL. V lost 6 bases, J lost 6 bases, and 7 bases stayed unmatched. The CDR3 runs 14 residues. The CDR3 DNA reads as TGCGCCAGCAGACCTGGACAGGCAGCCGGGGAGCTGTTTTTT. This encodes CASRPGQAAGELFF.

This clonotype was counted at least ten times. CDR3 sequence (DNA): TGCAGCGTTGAAGCTGTGGTTAGTGAGCAGTTCTTC. Its translation: CSVEAVVSEQFF. The chain joins TRBV29-1 to TRBJ2-1, with D hard to call. The CDR3 runs 12 residues. Trimming shortened V by 1 base and J by 9 bases, and 10 bases separated the two germline ends. CDR1 and CDR2 (germline): SQVTM, ANQGSEA.

This clonotype was counted at least ten times. The rearrangement links TRBV12-3 or TRBV12-4 to TRBJ2-5, with D tentatively TRBD1 (7 bases). Trimming removed 7 bases at V and 3 bases at J, with 18 bases between. This CDR3 has 15 amino acids. This CDR3 is CASTIGGTAKETQYF. CDR3 in DNA: TGTGCCAGCACCATAGGGGGGACAGCAAAAGAGACCCAGTACTTC.

The chain carries TRBV12-3 or TRBV12-4 and TRBJ2-5, with unresolved D. V was shortened by 3 bases and J by 1 base, with 12 bases between the two germline ends. The CDR3 extends over 15 amino acids. CDR3: CASSFSPAGQETQYF. The CDR3 coding sequence is TGTGCCAGCAGTTTCAGTCCCGCAGGCCAAGAGACCCAGTACTTC.

This clonotype was observed a single time. V usage is TRBV24-1 and J usage is TRBJ2-3, with 8 bases lining up with TRBD2. The CDR3 totals 18 residues. V gave up 4 bases and J gave up 3 bases; unmatched junction bases: 14. CDR1 is KGHDR and CDR2 is SFDVKD in the germline V gene. The CDR3 DNA reads as TGTGCCACCAGTGACGGGGGGACTAGATGGAGAGCGACAGATACGCAGTATTTT. It yields the protein CATSDGGTRWRATDTQYF.

V and J are TRBV6-1 and TRBJ1-5, with a weak D call TRBD1 (5 bases). V was shortened by 8 bases and J by 8 bases, with 25 bases between the two germline ends. CDR1 MNHNS and CDR2 SASEGT come from the germline V gene. This CDR3 is built from 16 residues. CDR3 DNA: TGTGCCAGCCTTGCCCTATCCGGGACCGAACGGAAGCCCCAGCATTTT. It is translated as CASLALSGTERKPQHF.

V and J are TRBV24-1 and TRBJ1-2; 7 bases are shared with TRBD1. This CDR3 has 14 amino acids. V lost 3 bases and J lost 10; bases outside the gene matches: 10. The germline CDR1 and CDR2 sequences are KGHDR and SFDVKD. CDR3 region: CATSDGGTDWLYTF. The CDR3 nucleotides read TGTGCCACCAGTGATGGGGGGACAGACTGGCTCTACACCTTC.

This chain connects TRBV6-1 to TRBJ2-2, with D perhaps given as TRBD1 or TRBD2 (5 bases each). The CDR3 is 14 amino acids. V lost 5 bases and J 3 bases, leaving 10 bases between the germline ends. The V gene's germline CDR1 is MNHNS and CDR2 SASEGT. The CDR3 DNA is TGTGCCAGCAGTCCCGGGACCGACACCGGGGAGCTGTTTTTT. This sequence encodes CASSPGTDTGELFF.

V and J are TRBV7-2 and TRBJ1-6; D perhaps matches TRBD1 (5 bases). V lost 9 bases to trimming and J lost 6 bases, with 12 bases between them. Looked up from germline, CDR1 is SGHTA and CDR2 is FQGNSA. The CDR3 is made up of 13 amino acids. This CDR3 is CASGPGGNSPLHF. As DNA, the CDR3 is TGTGCCAGTGGACCTGGGGGTAATTCACCCCTCCACTTT.